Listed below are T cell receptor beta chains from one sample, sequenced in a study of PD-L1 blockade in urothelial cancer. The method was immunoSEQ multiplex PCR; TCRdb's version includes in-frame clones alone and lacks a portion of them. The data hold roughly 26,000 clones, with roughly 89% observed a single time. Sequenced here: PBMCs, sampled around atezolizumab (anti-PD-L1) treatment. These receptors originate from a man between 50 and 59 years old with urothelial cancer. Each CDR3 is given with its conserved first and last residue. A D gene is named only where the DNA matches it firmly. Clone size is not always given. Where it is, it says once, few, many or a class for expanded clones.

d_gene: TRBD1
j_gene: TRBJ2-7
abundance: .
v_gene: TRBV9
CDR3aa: CATENRDRRTYEQYF
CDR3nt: TGTGCCACCGAGAACCGGGACAGGAGGACCTACGAGCAGTACTTC

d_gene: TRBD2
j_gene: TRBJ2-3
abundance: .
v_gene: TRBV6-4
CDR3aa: CASSDSASGGGTDTQYF
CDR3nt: TGTGCCAGCAGTGACTCGGCTAGCGGGGGGGGCACAGATACGCAGTATTTT

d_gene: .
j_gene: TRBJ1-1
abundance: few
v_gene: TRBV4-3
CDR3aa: CASSREGSTEAFF
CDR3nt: TGCGCCAGCAGCCGAGAGGGGAGCACTGAAGCTTTCTTT

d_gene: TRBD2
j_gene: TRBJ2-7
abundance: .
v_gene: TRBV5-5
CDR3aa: CASSPGGALLYEQYF
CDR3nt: TGTGCCAGCAGCCCGGGGGGGGCCCTGCTCTACGAGCAGTACTTC

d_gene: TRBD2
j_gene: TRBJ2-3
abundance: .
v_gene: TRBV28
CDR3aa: CASSLQWPSGGGDTQYF
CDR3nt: TGTGCCAGCAGTTTACAGTGGCCTAGCGGGGGTGGGGATACGCAGTATTTT

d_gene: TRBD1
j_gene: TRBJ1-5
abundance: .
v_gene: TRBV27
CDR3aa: CASSLIGGAGNQPQHF
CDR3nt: TGTGCCAGCAGTTTAATAGGGGGCGCCGGCAATCAGCCCCAGCATTTT

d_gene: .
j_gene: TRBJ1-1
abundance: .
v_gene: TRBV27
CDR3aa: CANLGGVSDTEAFF
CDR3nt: TGTGCCAACCTGGGAGGGGTATCGGACACTGAAGCTTTCTTT

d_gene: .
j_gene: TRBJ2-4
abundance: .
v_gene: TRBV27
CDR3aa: CASSSPGGAQNIQYF
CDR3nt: TGTGCCAGCAGTTCTCCCGGTGGGGCCCAAAACATTCAGTACTTC

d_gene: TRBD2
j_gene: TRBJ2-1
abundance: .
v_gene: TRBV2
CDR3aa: CASELASGGNEQFF
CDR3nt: TGTGCCAGCGAGTTGGCTAGCGGGGGGAATGAGCAGTTCTTC

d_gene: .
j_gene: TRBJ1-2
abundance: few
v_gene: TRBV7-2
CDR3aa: CASSQDRSYGYTF
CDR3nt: TGTGCCAGCAGCCAGGACAGATCCTATGGCTACACCTTC

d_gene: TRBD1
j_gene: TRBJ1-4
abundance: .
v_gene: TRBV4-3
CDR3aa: CASSQDRVGEKLFF
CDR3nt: TGCGCCAGCAGCCAGGACAGGGTTGGCGAAAAACTGTTTTTT

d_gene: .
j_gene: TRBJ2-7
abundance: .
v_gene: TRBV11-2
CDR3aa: CASSLDRRELHEQYF
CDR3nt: TGTGCCAGCAGCTTAGATCGCCGGGAGTTACACGAGCAGTACTTC

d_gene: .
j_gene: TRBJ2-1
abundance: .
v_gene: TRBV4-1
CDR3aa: CASSQVLHEQFF
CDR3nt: TGCGCCAGCAGCCAAGTTCTTCATGAGCAGTTCTTC

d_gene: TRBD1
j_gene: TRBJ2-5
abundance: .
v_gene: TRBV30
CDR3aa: CAWTNRGETQYF
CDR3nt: TGTGCCTGGACTAACAGGGGAGAGACCCAGTACTTC

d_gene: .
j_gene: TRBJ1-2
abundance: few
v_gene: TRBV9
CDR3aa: CASSVDRDYGYTF
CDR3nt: TGTGCCAGCAGCGTAGACAGGGACTATGGCTACACCTTC

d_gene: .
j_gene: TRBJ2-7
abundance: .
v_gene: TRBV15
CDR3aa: CATRRAGDHEQYF
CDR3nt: TGTGCCACCAGGAGGGCAGGGGACCACGAGCAGTACTTC

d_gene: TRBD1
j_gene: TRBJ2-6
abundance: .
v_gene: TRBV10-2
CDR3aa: CASIGTGSIGANVLTF
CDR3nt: TGCGCCAGCATCGGGACAGGGTCTATTGGGGCCAACGTCCTGACTTTC

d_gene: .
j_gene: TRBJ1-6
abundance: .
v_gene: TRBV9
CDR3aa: CASSVEQSGSPLHF
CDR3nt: TGTGCCAGCAGCGTAGAACAGAGTGGTTCACCCCTCCACTTT

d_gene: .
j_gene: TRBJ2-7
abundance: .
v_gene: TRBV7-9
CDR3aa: CASSLLAYEQYF
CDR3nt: TGTGCCAGCAGCTTACTAGCCTACGAGCAGTACTTC

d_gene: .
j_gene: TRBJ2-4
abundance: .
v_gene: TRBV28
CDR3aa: CASSSLQGPKNIQYF
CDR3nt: TGTGCCAGCAGTTCCCTACAGGGACCTAAAAACATTCAGTACTTC

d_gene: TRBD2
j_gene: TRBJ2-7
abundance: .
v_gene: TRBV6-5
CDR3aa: CASSYDSGGTSYEQYF
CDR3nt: TGTGCCAGCAGTTACGACTCGGGAGGGACCTCCTACGAGCAGTACTTC

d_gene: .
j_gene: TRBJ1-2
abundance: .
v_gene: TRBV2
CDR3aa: CASSSTTTGYTF
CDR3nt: TGTGCCAGCAGTTCGACAACAACCGGCTACACCTTC

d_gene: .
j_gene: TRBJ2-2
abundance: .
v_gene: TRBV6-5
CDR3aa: CASSSSGHMNTGELFF
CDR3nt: .